The 10 T cell receptor beta chains given below trace back to one sample, sequenced in a study of blood T cell repertoires in COVID-19. The repertoire was sequenced with immunoSEQ multiplex PCR; TCRdb's copy has only in-frame clones and lacks some. The sample holds a few hundred thousand clones, 70% to 90% seen once. Sequenced sample: peripheral blood. These TCRs come from a woman in her forties or fifties with COVID-19, enrolled during active disease.

This chain joins TRBV10-1 and TRBJ1-4; 7 bases match TRBD1. Trimming removed 4 bases from V and 3 bases from J; junction bases left unmatched: 11. The germline gives CDR1 WNHNN, CDR2 SYGVQD (reference sequence). This CDR3 has 17 residues. This chain's CDR3 is CASSGSTGSLANEKLFF. The CDR3 coding sequence is TGCGCCAGCAGTGGATCGACAGGGAGTTTAGCTAATGAAAAACTGTTTTTT.

The chain couples TRBV18 to TRBJ2-1, with 7 bases identical to TRBD1. This CDR3 contains 13 residues. After removal of 5 bases from V and 6 bases from J, the junction contained 4 bases not matched to a gene. Germline values: CDR1 KGHSH, CDR2 LQKENI. The CDR3: CASSTGTVNEQFF. DNA for the CDR3: TGTGCCAGCTCAACCGGGACAGTCAATGAGCAGTTCTTC.

The chain uses TRBV11-2 and TRBJ2-1; D perhaps matches TRBD2 (5 bases). Deletions cut 0 bases from V and 8 bases from J, with 17 bases between. Germline CDR1 SGHAT, CDR2 FQNNGV. The CDR3 is 16 residues long. The CDR3 DNA reads TGTGCCAGCAGCTTAGATATCCAGCGGAGGAACGATGAGCAGTTCTTC. Translation gives CASSLDIQRRNDEQFF.

The chain employs TRBV10-1 and TRBJ2-2; tentative D call: TRBD2 (5 bases). Germline V CDR1 and CDR2: WNHNN, SYGVQD (reference sequence). V gave up 4 bases and J gave up 3 bases, with 9 bases separating them. The CDR3 totals 14 residues. The CDR3 sequence is CASSGVGDTGELFF. The CDR3, as DNA: TGCGCCAGCAGTGGAGTGGGAGACACCGGGGAGCTGTTTTTT.

The chain uses TRBV7-3 and TRBJ2-1, with 10 bases that match TRBD2. Germline V gene data show CDR1 as SGHTA and CDR2 as FQGTGA. The V gene end was trimmed by 2 bases and the J gene end by 10 bases; junction bases not matched to a gene: 20. The CDR3 has 19 amino acids. CDR3 coding DNA: TGTGCCAGCAGCTTACGGACTTCGGGGCTAGCGGGAGTCCCAAGGGAGCAGTTCTTC. This translates into CASSLRTSGLAGVPREQFF.

This rearrangement joins TRBV10-2 to TRBJ2-3; D is ambiguous. The CDR3 length is 12 residues. The germline CDR1 and CDR2 sequences are WSHSY and SAAADI. The V and J ends lost 6 bases and 9 bases respectively, with 13 bases between them. The chain's CDR3 is CASSHLEPTQYF. The CDR3 DNA reads TGCGCCAGCAGCCATCTAGAGCCGACGCAGTATTTT.

The V call is TRBV11-2, the J call TRBJ2-1; the match to TRBD1 covers 7 bases. The germline gives CDR1 SGHAT, CDR2 FQNNGV. Trimming took 5 bases from V and 0 from J; bases not matched to a gene: 13. This CDR3 is 18 amino acids long. CDR3 bases: TGTGCCAGCAGCCGGGACAGAACTATTCAAAGCTCCTACAATGAGCAGTTCTTC. As protein: CASSRDRTIQSSYNEQFF. The full variable domain, rest sourced from reference TRBV11-2 and TRBJ2-1, is EAGVAQSPRYKIIEKRQSVAFWCNPISGHATLYWYQQILGQGPKLLIQFQNNGVVDDSQLPKDRFSAERLKGVDSTLKIQPAKLEDSAVYLCASSRDRTIQSSYNEQFFGPGTRLTVL.

The chain uses TRBV18 and TRBJ2-3; 12 bases agree with TRBD2. V was pared by 6 bases and J by 5 bases, with 6 bases of the junction left unmatched. This CDR3 has 15 residues. The V gene's germline CDR1 is KGHSH and CDR2 LQKENI. The CDR3 here is CASSLQGLAGDTQYF. CDR3 in DNA: TGTGCCAGCTCCCTCCAGGGACTAGCGGGAGATACGCAGTATTTT.

The gene calls are TRBV2 and TRBJ2-1, with 12 bases lining up with TRBD2. The CDR3 extends over 19 amino acids. The germline gives CDR1 SNHLY, CDR2 FYNNEI. J lost 2 bases, V lost 1 base, and 9 bases had no gene match. CDR3 in amino acids: CASSEVGASGRAPYNEQFF. CDR3 coding DNA: TGTGCCAGCAGTGAAGTAGGTGCTAGCGGGAGGGCCCCCTACAATGAGCAGTTCTTC.

CDR3 residues: CASSTRTTGVETQYF. CDR3 nucleotides: TGTGCCAGCAGCACCCGGACTACTGGGGTGGAGACCCAGTACTTC. This chain connects TRBV7-6 to TRBJ2-5, with D possibly being TRBD2 (6 bases). With 5 bases removed from V and 5 bases from J, the gap between germline ends came to 18 bases. Per the germline V gene, CDR1 is SGHVS and CDR2 is FNYEAQ. CDR3 length: 15 residues.